This TCR beta chain was captured by sequencing in a study of siplizumab effects on memory and regulatory T cells. Of note for this clone: Its antigen is unidentified.

Using immunoSEQ multiplex PCR, the repertoire was profiled, and TCRdb retains in-frame clones only, with some absent. Counted here are over 80,000 clones, about 93% occurring once; the ten biggest clones make up around 1.5%. The germline V gene encodes CDR1 MNHEY and CDR2 SVGAGI. The CDR3 is 13 residues long. V gave up 4 bases and J gave up 4 bases, with 10 bases separating them. Study-wide findings and caveats: Memory cells seemed less diverse than naive T cells, which seemed major alloresponse contributors.

The sequencing sample was made of non-Treg CD4+ T cells sorted from blood. The V gene is TRBV6-5, the J gene TRBJ1-2; D not resolved. This receptor was taken from a human donor in good health. CDR3 sequence (DNA): TGTGCCAGCAGTTTCCGGACTTCCTATGGCTACACCTTC. This gives the protein CASSFRTSYGYTF.